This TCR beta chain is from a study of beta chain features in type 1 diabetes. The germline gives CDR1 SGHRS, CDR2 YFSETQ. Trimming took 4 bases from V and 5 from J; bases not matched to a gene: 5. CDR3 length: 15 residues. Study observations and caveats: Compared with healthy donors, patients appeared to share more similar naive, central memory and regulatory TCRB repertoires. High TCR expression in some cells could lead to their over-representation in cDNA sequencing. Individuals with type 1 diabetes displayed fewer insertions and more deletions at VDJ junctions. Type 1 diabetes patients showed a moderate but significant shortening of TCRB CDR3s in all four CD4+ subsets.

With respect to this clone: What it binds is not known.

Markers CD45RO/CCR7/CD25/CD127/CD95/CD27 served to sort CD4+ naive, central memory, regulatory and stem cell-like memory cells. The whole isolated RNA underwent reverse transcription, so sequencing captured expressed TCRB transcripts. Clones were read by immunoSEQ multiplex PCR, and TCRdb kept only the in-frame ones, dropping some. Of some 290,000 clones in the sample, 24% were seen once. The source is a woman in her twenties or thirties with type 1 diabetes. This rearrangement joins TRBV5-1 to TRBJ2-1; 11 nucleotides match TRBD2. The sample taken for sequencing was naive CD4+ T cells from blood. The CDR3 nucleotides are TGCGCCAGCAGCCTTAAACTAGCGGGAGACAATGAGCAGTTCTTC. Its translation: CASSLKLAGDNEQFF.